This T cell receptor beta chain was identified in a study of read filtering for tumor transcriptome and immune sequencing. Overall study: By R-ISS, stages I, II and III held approximately 8, 17 and 7 patients.

Concerning this clonotype: The antigen remains unidentified.

From approximately 400 ng of RNA, a library with molecular barcoded alpha/delta and beta/gamma adaptors was made. TCRdb re-called the reads through MiXCR, storing one row per CDR3 protein. This sample has 11,000 to 15,000 distinct CDR3 sequences, with 20% found just once. Study-wide findings and caveats: RNA-seq captured clonotypes less deeply and reliably than IR-seq. Approximately 80% of IR-seq clonotypes had one read, totaling 3% to 4.5% of reads; RNA-seq: around 70% and 40%.

At the time of active disease, bone marrow was collected from every patient. The trim removed 5 bases at V and 1 base at J, leaving 4 bases unmatched. The CDR3 runs 14 residues. Germline CDR1 and CDR2: LNHDA and SQIVND (reference sequence). This sequence was found in a donor aged 40 or over with multiple myeloma. The specimen sequenced was a population of CD138-negative cells sorted from bone marrow. This sequence joins TRBV19 and TRBJ1-1; 7 bases agree with TRBD1. CDR3 sequence: CASSQDRANTEAFF. The CDR3 region has the DNA TGTGCCAGTAGTCAAGACAGGGCGAACACTGAAGCTTTCTTT.